The rows below give T cell receptor beta chains drawn from one sample of a study of CD8+ T cells in alopecia areata. Only in-frame clones appear in the TCRdb table, and some are missing; sequencing was by immunoSEQ multiplex PCR. The profile covers about 140,000 clones, with approximately 85% appearing a single time and about 25% taken by the ten largest. Source: CD8+ T cells sorted from blood, taken at week 4, from a patient treated with tofacitinib. These receptors all come from a human donor with alopecia areata. Each CDR3 is given with its conserved first and last residue. The D gene is left open where the match is weak. Rows give clone size only sometimes, using once, few, many, or a class for an expanded clone.

j_gene	d_gene	abundance	v_gene	CDR3nt	CDR3aa
TRBJ2-3	TRBD2	once	TRBV10-2	TGCGCCAGCAGGGCAGGGGCTAGCGGGGGAATCACAGATACGCAGTATTTT	CASRAGASGGITDTQYF
TRBJ2-5	TRBD1	NA	TRBV4-1	TGCGCCAGCAGCCAAGAGTGGACAGGGGGCCTTGAGACCCAGTACTTC	CASSQEWTGGLETQYF
TRBJ2-7	NA	NA	TRBV30	TGTGCCTGGAGTACCGATTCCCGGGACCCTTTCTACGAGCAGTACTTC	CAWSTDSRDPFYEQYF
TRBJ1-2	TRBD1	once	TRBV7-3	TGTGCCAGCAGCTTCCCAGGGGGACAGGGAAGTTGGGCTAACTATGGCTACACCTTC	CASSFPGGQGSWANYGYTF
TRBJ2-1	NA	NA	TRBV5-1	TGCGCCAGCAGCCCCGGACAGAGAACTTACAATGAGCAGTTCTTC	CASSPGQRTYNEQFF
TRBJ2-5	TRBD1	NA	TRBV11-1	TGTGCCAGCAGCCCTAGACAGGGGCCGGGGGAAGAGACCCAGTACTTC	CASSPRQGPGEETQYF
TRBJ2-7	NA	NA	TRBV18	TGTGCCAGCTCCCCGCCCGGAGGGAACCCCTACGAGCAGTACTTC	CASSPPGGNPYEQYF
TRBJ2-3	NA	NA	TRBV10-3	TGTGCCATCAGCGCTTCGCATAATCCCTTCACAGATACGCAGTATTTT	CAISASHNPFTDTQYF
TRBJ2-4	TRBD1	once	TRBV4-1	TGCGCCAGCAGCCAAACAGGGGAAAACATTCAGTACTTC	CASSQTGENIQYF
TRBJ1-1	NA	NA	TRBV14	TGTGCCAGCAGTCTTCTAGGGGGAGTAAGCACTGAAGCTTTCTTT	CASSLLGGVSTEAFF
TRBJ1-2	NA	NA	TRBV19	TGTGCCAGTAGTTCAGCTGGCAGTCCTTATGGCTACACCTTC	CASSSAGSPYGYTF
TRBJ2-7	NA	NA	TRBV29-1	TGCAGCGTTGGGGCAGCTGCCTACGAGCAGTACTTC	CSVGAAAYEQYF
TRBJ1-2	NA	NA	TRBV15	TGTGCCACCAGCAGAGGGGCCTCAAATGGCTACACCTTC	CATSRGASNGYTF
TRBJ2-1	TRBD2	NA	TRBV2	TGTGCCAGCGATGGGGGGGGGTACTCCTACAATGAGCAGTTCTTC	CASDGGGYSYNEQFF
TRBJ2-3	NA	NA	TRBV12-2	TGTGCAAGTCGCTTAGTTTCACCGGGACTAGCCCCCGAGGGGGATACGCAGTATTTT	CASRLVSPGLAPEGDTQYF
TRBJ2-1	TRBD1	NA	TRBV10-3	TGTGCCATCAGTGAGAGGCAGGGGGCGTTCTTC	CAISERQGAFF
TRBJ2-1	TRBD2	NA	TRBV7-9	TGTGCCAGCCCGTCAAGCGGGAACAATGAGCAGTTCTTC	CASPSSGNNEQFF
TRBJ1-1	TRBD1	NA	TRBV4-1	TGCGCCAGCAGCCTTTCAGGGACAGGGGCCACTGAAGCTTTCTTT	CASSLSGTGATEAFF
TRBJ2-3	TRBD2	NA	TRBV6-6	TGTGCCAGCAGTTTCTCTCGGGGGGTAGGAGATACGCAGTATTTT	CASSFSRGVGDTQYF
TRBJ2-3	TRBD2	once	TRBV2	TGTGCCAGCAGGATAGCGGGGGGGGCAGATACGCAGTATTTT	CASRIAGGADTQYF
TRBJ1-1	NA	NA	TRBV9	TGTGCCAGCAGCGTAGTTTCAGGGCCCACTGAAGCTTTCTTT	CASSVVSGPTEAFF
TRBJ2-1	NA	NA	TRBV9	TGTGCCAGCAGCGCGGACAGCTATAATGAGCAGTTCTTC	CASSADSYNEQFF
TRBJ2-3	TRBD2	NA	TRBV4-1	TGCGCCAGCAGCCAAGGTGGGGGGGCGCAGTATTTT	CASSQGGGAQYF
TRBJ2-3	TRBD2	NA	TRBV7-6	TGTGCCAGCAGCTTACTGACTAGCGGTGAAGATACGCAGTATTTT	CASSLLTSGEDTQYF
TRBJ1-2	TRBD1	NA	TRBV29-1	TGCAGCGTTGAAAGTGGACAGGGGGCGAATGGCTACACCTTC	CSVESGQGANGYTF
TRBJ2-2	NA	once	TRBV4-3	TGCGCCAGCAGCCCCTCGGCCGGGGAGCTGTTTTTT	CASSPSAGELFF
TRBJ2-2	NA	NA	TRBV15	TGTGCCACCAGCAGAGCTATTCCGGCCGGGGAGCTGTTTTTT	CATSRAIPAGELFF